Following are 8 T cell receptor beta chains from one sample sequenced in a study of regulatory T cells in long-lasting Graves disease. The time point: newly diagnosed GD, antithyroid drugs for less than 3 months. With RNA extracted from PBMCs as input, the TCR library was made. Libraries of TCR beta came from iRepertoire HTBI primers plus Arm-PCR of CDR3 regions. MiXCR, run by TCRdb on the multiplex PCR reads, gives a single entry per CDR3 protein. The sample shows fewer than 350,000 distinct CDR3 sequences, over 15% of them seen only once. The starting material was peripheral blood mononuclear cells (PBMCs), obtained at new diagnosis, from a patient treated with antithyroid drugs. The source of these receptors is a female donor with Graves disease.

In this sample, this clonotype turned up a few times. V usage is TRBV4-1 and J usage is TRBJ1-4; D remains unclear. Trimming removed 0 bases from V and 1 base from J, with 12 bases in between. CDR1 is MGHRA, CDR2 YSYEKL, per germline. The CDR3 loop spans 17 amino acids. DNA for the CDR3: TGCGCCAGCAGCCAAGATAACCGGTTAGGAACTAATGAAAAACTGTTTTTT. Its protein is CASSQDNRLGTNEKLFF.

Only a few counts were recorded for this clonotype. The chain is built from TRBV5-5 and TRBJ2-1, with 10 bases matching TRBD2. This CDR3 has 18 amino acids. The ends lost 1 base at V and 4 bases at J; junction bases unmatched: 11. The germline CDR1 and CDR2 sequences are SGHKS and YYEKEE (reference sequence). The CDR3 DNA sequence: TGTGCCAGCAGCTTGCTGGTTATGGGACTAGCGAAATACAATGAGCAGTTCTTC. As protein: CASSLLVMGLAKYNEQFF.

This clonotype was counted only a few times. This chain joins TRBV11-3 and TRBJ1-2; D may be TRBD1 (6 bases). V lost 4 bases, J lost 7 bases, and 10 bases lay in between. Germline V lookup: CDR1 SGHNT, CDR2 YENEEA. The CDR3 runs 12 residues. The CDR3 DNA is TGTGCCAGCAGCTCACAGGGATTTGGCTACACCTTC. Its translation is CASSSQGFGYTF.

The CDR3 nucleotides are TGTGCCTACACCCCGCACGGTGCGCAGTATTTT. Protein product: CAYTPHGAQYF. This chain links TRBV30 with TRBJ2-3; no firm D call. The germline V gene encodes CDR1 GTSNPN and CDR2 SVGIG (reference sequence). V lost 7 bases and J lost 10, with 15 bases in between. The CDR3 consists of 11 residues. The full variable domain, completed using reference TRBV30 and TRBJ2-3, is SQTIHQWPATLVQPVGSPLSLECTVEGTSNPNLYWYRQAAGRGLQLLFYSVGIGQISSEVPQNLSASRPQDRQFILSSKKLLLSDSGFYLCAYTPHGAQYFGPGTRLTVL.

This clonotype was found many times. The V and J genes are TRBV10-1 and TRBJ2-3, with D possibly TRBD2 on 5 matching bases. The CDR3 length is 15 residues. Germline-derived CDR1 and CDR2 are WNHNN and SYGVQD (reference sequence). Between the trimmed V and J ends, which lost 3 bases and 1 base, there was a span of 11 bases. This CDR3 reads CASSDGGYGTDTQYF. CDR3 sequence (DNA): TGCGCCAGCAGTGATGGCGGGTACGGCACAGATACGCAGTATTTT.

This clonotype was found a few times. A much larger clonotype is one base distant, so this may be a read error. The chain recombines TRBV28 with TRBJ1-2, with 9 nucleotides matching TRBD1. CDR1 and CDR2 from the germline V gene are MDHEN and SYDVKM. This CDR3 is built from 13 residues. The CDR3 region has the DNA TGTGCCAGCAGTTACAGGGGGCGCGGTGGCTACGCCTTC. Translating it yields CASSYRGRGGYAF.

This clonotype was counted a few times. This rearrangement joins TRBV24-1 to TRBJ2-3; D gene ambiguous. CDR1 and CDR2 (germline): KGHDR, SFDVKD. CDR3 size: 14 residues. V was trimmed by 0 bases and J by 1 base, leaving 4 bases between them. Here the CDR3 reads CATSDLPGTDTQYF. The CDR3 region has the DNA TGTGCCACCAGTGATTTGCCGGGCACAGATACGCAGTATTTT.

There are many counts of this clonotype. The V call is TRBV6-2 or TRBV6-3, the J call TRBJ2-3, with 8 bases that match TRBD2. V was pared by 2 bases and J by 5 bases, with 15 bases of the junction left unmatched. Germline V gives CDR1 MNHEY, CDR2 SVGEGT. The CDR3 is 18 amino acids. This CDR3 reads CASSYPTRGLVDQDTQYF. The CDR3 DNA is TGTGCCAGCAGTTACCCGACCAGGGGACTAGTGGACCAAGATACGCAGTATTTT.